This TCR beta chain originates from a study of cytomegalovirus exposure and HLA in healthy donors. Use of 60 Vbeta and 13 Jbeta primers characterized the PCR. Here immunoSEQ multiplex PCR was the method, and the copy in TCRdb shows in-frame clones only, minus some. The sample holds around 280,000 clones, about 90% seen once. J gave up 5 bases and V 0 bases, and 6 bases lay outside the gene matches. This CDR3 region has 16 residues. Germline values: CDR1 SGHRS, CDR2 YFSETQ. The receptor was isolated from a young woman in good health and CMV-seronegative. V is TRBV5-1 and J is TRBJ2-3, with 10 positions matching TRBD2. Specimen: PBMCs. CDR3 in DNA: TGCGCCAGCAGCTTGGGGGCTAGCGGGGGTATAGATACGCAGTATTTT. This encodes CASSLGASGGIDTQYF.